This TCR beta chain appears in the sequencing data of a study of T cells after posttransplantation cyclophosphamide. The CDR3 totals 15 residues. In germline, CDR1 is MRHNA, CDR2 SNTAGT. Trimming stripped 7 bases from V and 0 bases from J, with 14 bases between. The method was immunoSEQ multiplex PCR; TCRdb's version includes in-frame clones alone and lacks a portion of them. The table records about 8,800 clones, about 98% of them present only once. Cells defined as naive were viable CD3+CD4+ or CD3+CD8+ and CCR7+CD45RA+CD45RO-CD95-CD27+CD28+. Material for sequencing was naive CD4+ T cells sorted from PBMCs. The chain carries TRBV6-4 and TRBJ2-3; the D is unclear. The clonotype comes from an older woman in good health, CMV-negative, and a related stem cell transplant donor. Here the CDR3 reads CASNREAASTDTQYF. The DNA for the CDR3 is TGTGCCAGCAACCGAGAGGCTGCGAGCACAGATACGCAGTATTTT.